This T cell receptor (beta chain) was sequenced for a study of T cells after posttransplantation cyclophosphamide. General study results and limits: Blood and skin or GI T cell repertoires showed limited TRB overlap. Later blood repertoires were often dominated by clones from the donor CD8+ memory compartment.

Ten or more counts support this clone. The antigen is not known. The assay was immunoSEQ multiplex PCR, and TCRdb's table has in-frame clones only and misses some. The repertoire yields over 30,000 clones, none seen only once; the top ten contain about 4.2%. The related graft donor's blood sample was taken on the day of bone marrow donation. Trimming cost V 7 bases and J 6 bases, with 21 bases left between them. This CDR3 spans 15 amino acids. Germline V CDR1 and CDR2: MNHEY, SVGAGI. The rearrangement uses TRBV6-5 and TRBJ1-1, with D maybe TRBD1 (5 bases). Sequencing was done on a sample of PBMCs. This TCR derives from a woman aged 45-65 years in good health and a related stem cell transplant donor. The CDR3 reads CASTIRQFIGSEAFF. CDR3 sequence (DNA): TGTGCCAGCACCATCCGACAGTTCATAGGCTCTGAAGCTTTCTTT.